A few counts support the clone carrying this T cell receptor beta chain. The antigen is not known. This PCR relied on a set of 60 Vbeta primers and 13 Jbeta primers. The assay was immunoSEQ multiplex PCR, and TCRdb's table has in-frame clones only and misses some. The data hold approximately 120,000 clones, with 81% observed a single time. The sample originates from a study of cytomegalovirus exposure and HLA in healthy donors. Study background: An early data release held tens of millions of unique TCRs from HLA-typed donors. General study findings and limits: In a later analysis, the majority of CMV-associated beta chains seemingly showed HLA restriction. The listing of 150 to 200 TCR beta chains classed them as cytomegalovirus-associated. Earlier analysis yielded a pattern in which most TCR beta V segments were productive about 90% or about 30% of the time.

The CDR3 consists of 16 residues. V was trimmed by 1 base and J by 15 bases, leaving 22 bases between them. The germline V gene has CDR1 SNHLY and CDR2 FYNNEI. The sample consisted of PBMCs. The V gene is TRBV2, the J gene TRBJ1-6; perhaps TRBD1 as D (6 bases). The source is a woman aged 30 to 39 in good health and CMV-seronegative. The CDR3 nucleotides are TGTGCCAGCAGTGAAGTCAGGGGCGGTCCCCAGACAGGCCTCCACTTT. It codes for CASSEVRGGPQTGLHF.